The rows below give T cell receptor beta chains drawn from one sample of a study of shared clonotypes between healthy human individuals. The assay was immunoSEQ multiplex PCR, and TCRdb's table has in-frame clones only and misses some. The sample includes fewer than 550,000 clones, 60% to 80% of them seen just once. Sequenced: PBMCs. All receptors derive from a woman aged 40 to 50 in good health. Some clones in this sample may be carry-over from other donors' samples. The CDR3 runs from the conserved cysteine through the conserved F or W. The D gene is left open where the match is weak. Where a row states a size, it is once, few, many or the class of an expanded clone; other rows omit it.

TGCGCCAGCAGCTTGTACAATGAGCAGTTCTTC	CASSLYNEQFF	-	TRBV5-1	-	TRBJ2-1
TGTGCCTGGTCTGGTGAGGCCACCGGGGAGCTGTTTTTT	CAWSGEATGELFF	-	TRBV30	-	TRBJ2-2
TGTGCCAGCAGCTTAACCTCCGGGACAGCCTACGAGCAGTACTTC	CASSLTSGTAYEQYF	TRBD1	TRBV7-9	-	TRBJ2-7
TGTGCCAGCAGCTCCCTCAGGAAGAACACTGAAGCTTTCTTT	CASSSLRKNTEAFF	-	TRBV7-8	-	TRBJ1-1
TGTGCCAGCGGGAGGGACTCCTACAATGAGCAGTTCTTC	CASGRDSYNEQFF	TRBD2	TRBV9	many	TRBJ2-1
TGTGCCAGCAGTGGCGCTAGCGGAAACTACGAGCAGTACTTC	CASSGASGNYEQYF	TRBD2	TRBV2	-	TRBJ2-7
TGTGCCAGTAGTATAGAAGGGAGGGGCTACCGCGGGAGCACAGATACGCAGTATTTT	CASSIEGRGYRGSTDTQYF	TRBD2	TRBV19	-	TRBJ2-3
TGTGCCAGCAGTTTATTGTGGGAGGAAGCTTTCTTT	CASSLLWEEAFF	-	TRBV28	few	TRBJ1-1
TGTGCCAGCAGTAACAGGGGTGTCTGGGGCTACACCTTC	CASSNRGVWGYTF	TRBD1	TRBV28	few	TRBJ1-2
TGTGCCAGCAGCACGTGGCACGGGGGCAATCAGCCCCAGCATTTT	CASSTWHGGNQPQHF	-	TRBV7-2	-	TRBJ1-5
TGTGCCAGCAGCTTACTAGCGGGAGACGGTGAGCAGTACTTC	CASSLLAGDGEQYF	TRBD2	TRBV7-3	-	TRBJ2-7
TGTGCCAGCAGCCCAAGCCCGGGGCGAAGGGACACTGAAGCTTTCTTT	CASSPSPGRRDTEAFF	-	TRBV7-9	-	TRBJ1-1
TGTGCCAGCAGTGAAGTACCGACCGGACTAGCGGGAGTGCTAGATACGCAGTATTTT	CASSEVPTGLAGVLDTQYF	TRBD2	TRBV6-1	-	TRBJ2-3
TGTGCCAGCAGTGAAGTTATGGGAGTGGGCTACACCTTC	CASSEVMGVGYTF	-	TRBV6-1	-	TRBJ1-2
TGTGCCAGTAGTATTGCCCAGGGGGCGGCTTTCTTT	CASSIAQGAAFF	TRBD1	TRBV19	-	TRBJ1-1
TGTGCCAGCAGCGTTACCACCGGGGGCCGGACTGAAGCTTTCTTT	CASSVTTGGRTEAFF	-	TRBV7-6	-	TRBJ1-1
TGTGCCAGCAGCTTAAATGGGGCCGTAGCGGGAGTCGGGGAGCTGTTTTTT	CASSLNGAVAGVGELFF	TRBD2	TRBV7-3	-	TRBJ2-2
TGTGCCAGCAGCTCGACTAGCGGGACCTACAATGAGCAGTTCTTC	CASSSTSGTYNEQFF	TRBD2	TRBV7-9	-	TRBJ2-1
TGTGCCAGCAGCTTAGTAACCGCTCCCCTGAACACTGAAGCTTTCTTT	CASSLVTAPLNTEAFF	-	TRBV7-8	-	TRBJ1-1
TGTGCCAGTAGTATAGATCCGTACAGGGCGAGCGACGAGCAGTACTTC	CASSIDPYRASDEQYF	-	TRBV19	-	TRBJ2-7
TGTGCCAGCAGCGTAACGGGCCATCAGCCCCAGCATTTT	CASSVTGHQPQHF	-	TRBV9	few	TRBJ1-5
TGTGCCTGTAGGACTAGCGGGACAGATACGCAGTATTTT	CACRTSGTDTQYF	TRBD2	TRBV30	-	TRBJ2-3
TGTGCCAGCAGCAAAACGGGGACAGTAAACACTGAAGCTTTCTTT	CASSKTGTVNTEAFF	-	TRBV21-1	few	TRBJ1-1
TGTGCCAGCAGTTTCCAGAACTACGAGCAGTACTTC	CASSFQNYEQYF	-	TRBV28	few	TRBJ2-7
TGTGCCAGCAGACATGGTTACGAGCAGTACTTC	CASRHGYEQYF	-	TRBV27	-	TRBJ2-7
TGTGCCAGCAGCTTAGTGGATCAACAGCCCCAGCATTTT	CASSLVDQQPQHF	-	TRBV7-2	-	TRBJ1-5
TGTGCCAGCAGGAGGGATACCTGGTCCCCCTACGAGCAGTACTTC	CASRRDTWSPYEQYF	-	TRBV6-1	many	TRBJ2-7
TGTGCCAGCGGAGGGGAAAGGACTAACACAGATACGCAGTATTTT	CASGGERTNTDTQYF	-	TRBV9	-	TRBJ2-3
TGTGCCTGGACCCCATACCGGGGAGGTAATGAAAAACTGTTTTTT	CAWTPYRGGNEKLFF	-	TRBV30	-	TRBJ1-4
TGTGCCAGCAGTTCCTGGGGGGGTCCCAATCAGCCCCAGCATTTT	CASSSWGGPNQPQHF	-	TRBV6-8	-	TRBJ1-5